This T cell receptor beta chain was sequenced during a study of tumor-infiltrating lymphocytes in primary liver carcinoma. Across the study: Surgery removed the patients' primary liver carcinoma. Maximum tumor diameters ranged from roughly 4.2 to 10 cm, stage T1-T3 N0M0.

About this clonotype itself: Antigen: not known. One end of the junction is discordant with germline, which a read error may explain.

CDR3 length: 15 residues. CDR1 SEHNR and CDR2 FQNEAQ come from the germline V gene (reference sequence). Findings and caveats of the study: When set against blood, tumors had a significantly higher top-250-clone fraction (p = 0.039). Bulk unsorted sampling precluded comparing CD4+ and CD8+ repertoires.

Alongside blood RNA obtained from unsorted whole blood, germline DNA was also extracted. Starting material of around 460 ng total RNA yielded TCR beta cDNA via a constant-region primer. Researchers made the TCR beta libraries by running three nested multiplex PCR rounds with slightly modified ARM-PCR. The opening two PCR rounds, roughly 11 cycles each, paired TRBV1-TRBV30 forward primers with a C-beta reverse primer. Each CDR3 protein is one row after TCRdb ran MiXCR on the multiplex PCR reads. The sample contains 300,000 to 400,000 distinct CDR3 sequences, less than 75% of which appear only once. V usage is TRBV7-9 and J usage is TRBJ2-5; D is perhaps TRBD2 (6 bases). The receptor's source is a man aged 35 to 55 with primary liver carcinoma and hepatitis B virus infection. The sample consisted of peripheral blood. CDR3 sequence (DNA): TGTGTCAGCAGTCGTGCTAGCGTACTGCAAGAGACCCAGTACTTC. Encoded protein: CVSSRASVLQETQYF.